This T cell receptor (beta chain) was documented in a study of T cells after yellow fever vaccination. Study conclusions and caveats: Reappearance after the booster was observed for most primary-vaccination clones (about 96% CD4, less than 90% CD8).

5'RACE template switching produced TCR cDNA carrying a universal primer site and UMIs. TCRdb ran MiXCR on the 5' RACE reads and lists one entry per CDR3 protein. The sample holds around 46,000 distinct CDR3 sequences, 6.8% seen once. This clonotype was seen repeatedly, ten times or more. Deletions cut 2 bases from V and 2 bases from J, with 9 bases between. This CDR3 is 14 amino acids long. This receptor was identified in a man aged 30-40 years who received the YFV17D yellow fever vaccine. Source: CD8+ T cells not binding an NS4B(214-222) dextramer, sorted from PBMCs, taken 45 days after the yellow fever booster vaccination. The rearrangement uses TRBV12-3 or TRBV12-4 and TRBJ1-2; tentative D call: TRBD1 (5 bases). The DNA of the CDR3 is TGTGCCAGCAGTTTACTGGCAGGGAACTATGGCTACACCTTC. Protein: CASSLLAGNYGYTF.